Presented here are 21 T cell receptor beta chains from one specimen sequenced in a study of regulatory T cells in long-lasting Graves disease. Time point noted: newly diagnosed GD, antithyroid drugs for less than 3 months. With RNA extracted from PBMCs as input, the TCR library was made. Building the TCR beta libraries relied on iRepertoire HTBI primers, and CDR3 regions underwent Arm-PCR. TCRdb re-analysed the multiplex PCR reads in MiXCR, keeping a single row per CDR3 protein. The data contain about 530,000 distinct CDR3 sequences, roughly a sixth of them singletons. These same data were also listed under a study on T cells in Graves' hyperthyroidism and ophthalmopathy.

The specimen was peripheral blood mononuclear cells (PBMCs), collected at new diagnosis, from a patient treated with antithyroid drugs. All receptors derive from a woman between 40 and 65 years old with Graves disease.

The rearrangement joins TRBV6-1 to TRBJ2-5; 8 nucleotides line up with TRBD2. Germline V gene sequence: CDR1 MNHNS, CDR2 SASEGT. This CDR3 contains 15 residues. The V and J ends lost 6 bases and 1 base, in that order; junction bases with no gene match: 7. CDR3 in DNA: TGTGCCAGCAGACCTACGGGGGGGGGCCAAGAGACCCAGTACTTC. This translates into CASRPTGGGQETQYF.

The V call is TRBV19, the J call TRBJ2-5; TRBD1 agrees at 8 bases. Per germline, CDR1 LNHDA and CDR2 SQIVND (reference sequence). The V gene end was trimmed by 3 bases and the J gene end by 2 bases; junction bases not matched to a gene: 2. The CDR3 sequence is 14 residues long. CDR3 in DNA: TGTGCCAGTAGTATCAGGACAGGGCAAGAGACCCAGTACTTC. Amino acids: CASSIRTGQETQYF.

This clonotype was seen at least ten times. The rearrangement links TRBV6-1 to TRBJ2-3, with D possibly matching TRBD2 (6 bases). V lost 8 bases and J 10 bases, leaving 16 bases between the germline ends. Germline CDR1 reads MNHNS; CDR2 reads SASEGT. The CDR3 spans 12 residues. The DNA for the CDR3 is TGTGCCAGCGGGCTTACTAGCCGGGCGCAGTATTTT. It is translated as CASGLTSRAQYF.

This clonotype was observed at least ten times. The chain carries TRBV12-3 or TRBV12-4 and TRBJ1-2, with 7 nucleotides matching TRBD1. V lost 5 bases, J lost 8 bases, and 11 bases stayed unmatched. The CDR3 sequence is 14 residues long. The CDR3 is CASSPTGTVTGYTF. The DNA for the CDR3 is TGTGCCAGCAGTCCCACCGGGACAGTCACCGGCTACACCTTC.

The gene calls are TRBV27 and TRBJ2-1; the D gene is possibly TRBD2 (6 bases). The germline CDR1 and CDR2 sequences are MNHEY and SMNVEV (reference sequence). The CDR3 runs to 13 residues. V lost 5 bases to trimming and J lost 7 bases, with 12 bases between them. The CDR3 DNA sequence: TGTGCCAGCAGTCCCCGGGACTCTAATGAGCAGTTCTTC. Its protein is CASSPRDSNEQFF.

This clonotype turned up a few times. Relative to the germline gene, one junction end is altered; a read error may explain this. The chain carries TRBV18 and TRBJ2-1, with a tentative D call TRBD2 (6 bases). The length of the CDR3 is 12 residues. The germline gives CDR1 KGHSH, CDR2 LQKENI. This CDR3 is CASSPPEGKQSF. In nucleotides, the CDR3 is TGTGCCAGCTCACCACCGGAGGGGAAGCAGTCCTTC.

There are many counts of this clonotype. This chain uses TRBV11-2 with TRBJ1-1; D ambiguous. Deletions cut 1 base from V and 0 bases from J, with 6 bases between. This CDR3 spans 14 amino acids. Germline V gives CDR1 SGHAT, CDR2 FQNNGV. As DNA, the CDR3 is TGTGCCAGCAGCTTAGCTCAGCTGAACACTGAAGCTTTCTTT. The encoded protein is CASSLAQLNTEAFF.

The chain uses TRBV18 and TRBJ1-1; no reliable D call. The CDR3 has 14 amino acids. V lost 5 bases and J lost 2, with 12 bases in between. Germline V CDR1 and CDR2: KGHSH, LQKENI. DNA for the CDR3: TGTGCCAGCTCATCGGGCAACATTAACACTGAAGCTTTCTTT. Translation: CASSSGNINTEAFF.

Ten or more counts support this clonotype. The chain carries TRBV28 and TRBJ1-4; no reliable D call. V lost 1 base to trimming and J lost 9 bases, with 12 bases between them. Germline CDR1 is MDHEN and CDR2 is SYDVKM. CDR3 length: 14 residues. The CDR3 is CASSLSGHGKKLFF. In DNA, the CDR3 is TGTGCCAGCAGTTTATCTGGCCACGGGAAAAAACTGTTTTTT.

Here the CDR3 reads CASSKRQRGVVGELFF. The CDR3 DNA follows: TGTGCCAGCAGCAAACGGCAGCGGGGGGTGGTCGGGGAGCTGTTTTTT. The chain recombines TRBV7-2 with TRBJ2-2; 9 nucleotides align to TRBD2. This CDR3 contains 16 residues. The V and J ends lost 5 bases and 7 bases, in that order; junction bases with no gene match: 11. Per germline, CDR1 SGHTA and CDR2 FQGNSA.

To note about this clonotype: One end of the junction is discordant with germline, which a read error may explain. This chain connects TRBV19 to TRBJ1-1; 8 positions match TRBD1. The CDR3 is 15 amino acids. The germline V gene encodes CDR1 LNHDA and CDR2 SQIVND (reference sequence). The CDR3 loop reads CASSTTGTGGAEASF. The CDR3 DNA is TGTGCCAGTAGTACGACCGGGACAGGAGGCGCTGAAGCTTCCTTT.

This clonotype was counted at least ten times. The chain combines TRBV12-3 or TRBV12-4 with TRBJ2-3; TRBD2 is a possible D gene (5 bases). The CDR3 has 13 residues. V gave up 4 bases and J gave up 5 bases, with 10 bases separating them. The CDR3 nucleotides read TGTGCCAGCAGTTCCGGGGTGGTAGATACGCAGTATTTT. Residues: CASSSGVVDTQYF.

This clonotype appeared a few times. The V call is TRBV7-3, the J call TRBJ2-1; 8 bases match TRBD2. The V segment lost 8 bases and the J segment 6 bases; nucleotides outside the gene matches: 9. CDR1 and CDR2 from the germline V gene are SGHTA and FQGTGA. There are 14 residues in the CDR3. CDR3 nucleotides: TGTGCCAGCGGACTAATAGCGGGGAGCAATGAGCAGTTCTTC. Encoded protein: CASGLIAGSNEQFF.

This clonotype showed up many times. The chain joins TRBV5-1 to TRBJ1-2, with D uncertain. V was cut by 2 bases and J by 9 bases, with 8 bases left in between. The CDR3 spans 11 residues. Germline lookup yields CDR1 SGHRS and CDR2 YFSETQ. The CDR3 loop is CASSFGDRYTF. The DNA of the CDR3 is TGCGCCAGCAGCTTCGGGGATCGCTACACCTTC.

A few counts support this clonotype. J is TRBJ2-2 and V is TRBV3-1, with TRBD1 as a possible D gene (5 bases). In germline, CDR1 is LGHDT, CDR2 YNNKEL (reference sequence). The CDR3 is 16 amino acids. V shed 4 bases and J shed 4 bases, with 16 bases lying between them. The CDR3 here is CASSPLGGATTGELFF. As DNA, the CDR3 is TGTGCCAGCAGCCCACTGGGTGGGGCGACCACCGGGGAGCTGTTTTTT.

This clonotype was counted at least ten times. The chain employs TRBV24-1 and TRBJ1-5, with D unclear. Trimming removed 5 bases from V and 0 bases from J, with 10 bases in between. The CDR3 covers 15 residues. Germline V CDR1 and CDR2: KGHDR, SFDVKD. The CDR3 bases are TGTGCCACCAGTGCAGGCAGTTATAGCAATCAGCCCCAGCATTTT. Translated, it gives CATSAGSYSNQPQHF.

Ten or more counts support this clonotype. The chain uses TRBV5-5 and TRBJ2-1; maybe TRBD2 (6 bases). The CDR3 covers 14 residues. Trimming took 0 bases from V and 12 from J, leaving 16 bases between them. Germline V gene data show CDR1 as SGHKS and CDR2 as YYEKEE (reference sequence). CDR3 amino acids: CASSLGGDARMQFF. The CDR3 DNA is TGTGCCAGCAGCTTGGGGGGGGACGCGCGGATGCAGTTCTTC.

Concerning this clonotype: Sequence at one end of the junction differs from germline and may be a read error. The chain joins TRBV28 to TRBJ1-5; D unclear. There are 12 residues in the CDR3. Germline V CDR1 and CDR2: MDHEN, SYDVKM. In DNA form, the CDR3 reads TGTGCCAGCAGCCCTGGGCATCAACCCCAGCATTTT. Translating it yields CASSPGHQPQHF.

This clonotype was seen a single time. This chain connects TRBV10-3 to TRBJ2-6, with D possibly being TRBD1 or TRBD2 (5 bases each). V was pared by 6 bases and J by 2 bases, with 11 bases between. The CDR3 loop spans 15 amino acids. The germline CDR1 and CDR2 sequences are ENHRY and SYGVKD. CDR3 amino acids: CAIREDITGANVLTF. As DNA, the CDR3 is TGTGCCATCAGGGAGGACATCACTGGGGCCAACGTCCTGACTTTC.

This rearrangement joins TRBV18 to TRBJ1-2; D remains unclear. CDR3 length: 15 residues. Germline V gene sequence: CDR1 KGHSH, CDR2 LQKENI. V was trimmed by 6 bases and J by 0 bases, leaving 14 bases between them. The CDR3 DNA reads TGTGCCAGCTCTCCGGGGAGGGATGCTAACTATGGCTACACCTTC. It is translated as CASSPGRDANYGYTF.

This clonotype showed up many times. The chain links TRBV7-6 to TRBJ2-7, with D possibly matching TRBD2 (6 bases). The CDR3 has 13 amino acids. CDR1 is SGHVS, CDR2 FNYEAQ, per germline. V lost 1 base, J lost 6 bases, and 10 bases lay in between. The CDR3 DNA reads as TGTGCCAGCAGCTTAGGGGAGGAGAGCGAGCAGTACTTC. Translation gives CASSLGEESEQYF.